This entry concerns a single TCR beta chain. What it recognizes is unknown. Between the trimmed V and J ends, which lost 3 bases and 3 bases, there was a span of 6 bases. Germline loops: CDR1 DFQATT, CDR2 SNEGSKA (reference sequence). The CDR3 extends over 11 amino acids. The sample originates from a study of vaccination and CD4 T cells after COVID-19. Study details: Post-vaccine sample collection happened at a median of about 72 days after dose two, ranging 14 to 241.

Stated treatment: roughly nine-day PBMC culture with coronavirus spike peptide pools or control peptides (ViraFEST assay). CD4+ T cells of the unexposed donor were collected before the COVID-19 pandemic (2011-2018). Researchers used the Oncomine TCR Beta short-read assay to sequence DNA from cultured CD4+ T cells. Researchers extracted genomic DNA from CD4+ T cells that had been cultured. TCRdb redid the calling of the PCR reads with MiXCR, one entry per CDR3 protein. The data contain over 9,000 distinct CDR3 sequences, around 29% of them singletons. The sample taken for sequencing was CD4+ T cells from blood, cultured in vitro. The chain has TRBV20-1 and TRBJ2-7; unclear D gene. This clonotype was sampled from a human donor in good health. Written as DNA, the CDR3 is TGCAGTGCTAGCGACATCTACGAGCAGTACTTC. Its translation is CSASDIYEQYF.